The rows below give T cell receptor beta chains drawn from one sample of a study of blood T cell repertoires in COVID-19. The protocol was immunoSEQ multiplex PCR, while the TCRdb copy is restricted to in-frame clones and leaves out a portion. The sample lists about 180,000 clones; under 90% were seen once. Input material: peripheral blood. Receptors originate from a woman aged 80 or over with active or convalescent COVID-19. CDR3s leave out the opening cysteine and the closing phenylalanine or tryptophan. The order of the fields is V gene, J gene, CDR3 protein.

V: TRBV5-1; J: TRBJ2-7; CDR3: ASSKGQGYYEQY
V: TRBV10-3; J: TRBJ1-1; CDR3: AISETGLNTEAF
V: TRBV28; J: TRBJ2-6; CDR3: ASSFNRAGGANVLT
V: TRBV6-4; J: TRBJ2-7; CDR3: ASIRQGSYEQY
V: TRBV19; J: TRBJ2-1; CDR3: ASSNGGVVLNEQF
V: TRBV5-1; J: TRBJ1-4; CDR3: ASSPSRQGINEKLF
V: TRBV6-5; J: TRBJ1-1; CDR3: ASSYSMNRDTEAF
V: TRBV5-1; J: TRBJ2-7; CDR3: ASSRGQSNYEQY
V: TRBV7-3; J: TRBJ2-1; CDR3: ASSPSTSASYNEQF
V: TRBV29-1; J: TRBJ1-5; CDR3: SVRQGTGNQPQH
V: TRBV5-1; J: TRBJ2-3; CDR3: ASSSTSGRTDTQY